This T cell receptor beta chain was retrieved from a study of blood T cell repertoires in COVID-19. About the research overall: The origin of the acute and convalescent COVID-19 samples was the United States, Italy and Spain. PBMCs, B-cell-depleted T cells, or T cells were the source of the cDNA or gDNA that made up the material.

Trimming took 2 bases from V and 4 from J; bases not matched to a gene: 3. The CDR3 runs 14 residues. The germline V gene has CDR1 KGHSH and CDR2 LQKENI. Per the original methods: From reference gene primer amplification, estimates of nucleated cell counts were derived. TCRdb keeps only in-frame clones here, not all; method: immunoSEQ multiplex PCR. That table is the source of V, J and clone size, and D and trimming were worked out from the DNA. The sample lists around 51,000 clones, 80% to 90% occurring once. The chain uses TRBV18 and TRBJ1-2, with 8 bases that match TRBD1. The sample taken for sequencing was peripheral blood. This sequence was found in a woman older than 75 with acute or convalescent COVID-19. CDR3 residues: CASSPNDRGYGYTF. The CDR3 DNA follows: TGTGCCAGCTCACCAAATGACAGGGGCTATGGCTACACCTTC.